The T cell receptor (beta chain) under discussion was sequenced for a study of CD8 T cells in ankylosing spondylitis. The CDR3 spans 12 residues. Trimming stripped 6 bases from V and 3 bases from J, with 9 bases between. Germline values: CDR1 MNHEY, CDR2 SVGEGT. TCRdb re-called the 5' RACE reads with MiXCR, one entry per CDR3 protein. The table lists roughly 150,000 distinct CDR3 sequences, 25% to 35% of them singletons. This sequence originates from a male donor with ankylosing spondylitis. What was sequenced was synovial fluid, either unsorted or a sorted T cell fraction (not recorded which). The V gene is TRBV6-2 or TRBV6-3, the J gene TRBJ2-7; D call uncertain. CDR3 bases: TGTGCCAGCAGGCGAGAGCACTACGAGCAGTACTTC. This translates into CASRREHYEQYF.